These 8 T cell receptor beta chains originate from one sample sequenced in a study of post-analysis software for immune sequencing data. Study-level findings and limits: The five TRBV segments detected at higher frequency in patients than in controls included TRBV5-6, TRBV5-1 and TRBV20-1.

No antigen has been identified for these receptors. TCR beta cDNA libraries had unique molecular identifiers. One entry per CDR3 protein, called by TCRdb with MiXCR from the PCR reads. The profile shows roughly 730,000 distinct CDR3 sequences, 25% to 30% of them singletons. Material: blood. These receptors came from a girl aged 10 to 17 with multiple sclerosis.

This clonotype was counted at least ten times. This rearrangement joins TRBV7-2 to TRBJ2-5; the match to TRBD1 covers 7 bases. The CDR3 covers 14 residues. With V trimmed by 1 base and J by 4 bases, 3 bases remained unmatched. Germline lookup yields CDR1 SGHTA and CDR2 FQGNSA. CDR3 nucleotide sequence: TGTGCCAGCAGCTTAGGGGCAGGGGGAGAGACCCAGTACTTC. It specifies CASSLGAGGETQYF.

V is TRBV7-2 and J is TRBJ2-1; 9 nucleotides align to TRBD2. From germline, CDR1 is SGHTA and CDR2 FQGNSA. V lost 6 bases to trimming and J lost 2 bases; unmatched junction nucleotides: 5. The CDR3 covers 15 residues. CDR3 sequence reads: CASSSREGPYNEQFF. The CDR3 DNA sequence: TGTGCCAGCAGTTCGCGGGAGGGCCCCTACAATGAGCAGTTCTTC.

The table lists this clonotype with a count of one. A junction end diverges from the germline sequence, so it may reflect a read error. The V gene is TRBV27, the J gene TRBJ2-3; D ambiguous. The CDR3 is made up of 12 amino acids. From germline, CDR1 is MNHEY and CDR2 SMNVEV (reference sequence). DNA for the CDR3: TGTGCCGGCAGTTTTAGAAAGAATACGCAGTATTTT. Translating gives CAGSFRKNTQYF.

The genes are TRBV6-6 and TRBJ2-5, with D perhaps TRBD2 (5 bases). The CDR3 spans 14 residues. Trimming removed 6 bases at V and 1 base at J, with 12 bases between. Germline V gene data show CDR1 as MNHNY and CDR2 as SVGAGI (reference sequence). The CDR3: CASSGVGSQETQYF. As DNA, the CDR3 is TGTGCCAGCAGCGGGGTAGGGAGCCAAGAGACCCAGTACTTC.

For this clonotype: A read error may produce the germline difference seen at one junction end. The chain joins TRBV12-3 or TRBV12-4 to TRBJ1-1; tentative D call: TRBD1 (5 bases). CDR3 size: 14 residues. The CDR3 loop is CASSFRGMNTDAFF. The CDR3 region has the DNA TGTGCCAGCAGTTTTCGGGGGATGAACACTGATGCTTTCTTT.

The chain has TRBV20-1 and TRBJ2-1, with TRBD2 matching 12 bases. The ends lost 7 bases at V and 0 bases at J; junction bases unmatched: 7. Germline CDR1 and CDR2: DFQATT and SNEGSKA (reference sequence). There are 16 residues in the CDR3. The CDR3 reads CSVLAGGISSYNEQFF. The CDR3 coding sequence is TGCAGTGTCCTAGCGGGGGGGATTAGCTCCTACAATGAGCAGTTCTTC.

The CDR3 protein is CSAREGLAGVNEQFF. The CDR3 DNA sequence: TGCAGTGCTAGGGAGGGGCTAGCGGGAGTTAATGAGCAGTTCTTC. This rearrangement joins TRBV20-1 to TRBJ2-1; 10 bases fit TRBD2. The CDR3 loop spans 15 amino acids. Trimming took 3 bases from V and 7 from J; bases not matched to a gene: 9. From germline, CDR1 is DFQATT and CDR2 SNEGSKA (reference sequence).

The chain joins TRBV7-2 to TRBJ2-1, with D maybe TRBD2 (6 bases). V lost 5 bases, J lost 8 bases, and 16 bases lay in between. This CDR3 is 14 amino acids long. The germline CDR1 and CDR2 sequences are SGHTA and FQGNSA. For the CDR3, the DNA is TGTGCCAGCAGCCCGAAAGGGACTGGTTATGAGCAGTTCTTC. Translation: CASSPKGTGYEQFF.